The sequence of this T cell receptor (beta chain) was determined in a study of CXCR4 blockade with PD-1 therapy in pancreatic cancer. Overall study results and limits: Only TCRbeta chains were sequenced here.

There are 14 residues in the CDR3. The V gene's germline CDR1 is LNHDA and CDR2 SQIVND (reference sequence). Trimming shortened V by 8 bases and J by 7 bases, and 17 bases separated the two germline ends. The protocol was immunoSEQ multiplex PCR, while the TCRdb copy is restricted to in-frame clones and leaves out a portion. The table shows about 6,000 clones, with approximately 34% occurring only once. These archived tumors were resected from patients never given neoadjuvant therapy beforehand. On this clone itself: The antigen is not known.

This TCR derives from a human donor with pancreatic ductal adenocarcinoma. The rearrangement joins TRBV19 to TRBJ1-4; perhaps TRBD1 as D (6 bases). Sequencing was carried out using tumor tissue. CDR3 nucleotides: TGTGCCAGTCGCGAAGGGGGTACAGGTGAAAAACTGTTTTTT. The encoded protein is CASREGGTGEKLFF.